Following are 5 T cell receptor beta chains from one sample sequenced in a study of immune evolution from preneoplasia to lung adenocarcinoma. Generated by immunoSEQ multiplex PCR, the TCRdb table keeps only in-frame clones and is missing some. The sample shows about 14,000 clones, 65% to 90% of them seen only once. The sequencing sample was made of FFPE lung adenocarcinoma in situ tissue. The receptors stem from an older donor with lung adenocarcinoma.

The V call is TRBV5-5, the J call TRBJ2-1; possible D gene TRBD2, 6 bases. CDR1 SGHKS and CDR2 YYEKEE come from the germline V gene (reference sequence). The CDR3 covers 18 residues. V lost 0 bases to trimming and J lost 3 bases, with 19 bases between them. The CDR3 nucleotides read TGTGCCAGCAGCTTGGCCGGGGTATCGGGGGTCGGCTACAATGAGCAGTTCTTC. Translation: CASSLAGVSGVGYNEQFF.

This chain uses TRBV5-6 with TRBJ2-3, with 11 nucleotides matching TRBD2. The CDR3 extends over 17 amino acids. Trimming took 3 bases from V and 4 from J; bases not matched to a gene: 10. The germline V gene has CDR1 SGHDT and CDR2 YYEEEE. CDR3 DNA: TGTGCCAGCAGCTCCAGGCTAGCGGGAGGTTTGGCAGATACGCAGTATTTT. Protein sequence: CASSSRLAGGLADTQYF.

The rearrangement links TRBV20-1 to TRBJ2-7; weak D call: TRBD2 (5 bases). Per germline, CDR1 DFQATT and CDR2 SNEGSKA (reference sequence). This CDR3 has 11 residues. Trimming pared 3 bases from V and 4 bases from J, leaving 7 bases between. The CDR3 coding sequence is TGCAGTGCTAGGCTAGCTTACGAGCAGTACTTC. Protein product: CSARLAYEQYF.

The V gene is TRBV4-1, the J gene TRBJ1-3; possible D gene TRBD1, 6 bases. Deletions cut 1 base from V and 3 bases from J, with 10 bases between. The CDR3 totals 15 residues. In germline, CDR1 is MGHRA, CDR2 YSYEKL. This chain's CDR3 is CASSQGGGHGNTIYF. In DNA, the CDR3 is TGCGCCAGCAGCCAAGGAGGGGGTCATGGAAACACCATATATTTT.

The J gene is TRBJ2-2, the V gene TRBV9; the D is unclear. The CDR3 has 15 residues. V lost 0 bases and J 0 bases, leaving 6 bases between the germline ends. The germline CDR1 and CDR2 sequences are SGDLS and YYNGEE. CDR3 coding DNA: TGTGCCAGCAGCGTAGGACACGCGAACACCGGGGAGCTGTTTTTT. It is translated as CASSVGHANTGELFF.